This TCR beta chain was identified during a study of blood T cell repertoires in COVID-19. Clones were sequenced by immunoSEQ multiplex PCR, and TCRdb holds only the in-frame ones, with some missing. The sample yields under 200,000 clones, about 85% seen once. This clonotype originated in a man in his sixties with active or convalescent COVID-19. The specimen sequenced was peripheral blood.

CDR3 loop: CASSSSGPYTF. CDR3 sequence (DNA): TGTGCCAGCAGTTCCTCGGGCCCCTACACCTTC. The rearrangement uses TRBV6-5 and TRBJ1-2; D is undetermined. CDR1 MNHEY and CDR2 SVGAGI come from the germline V gene. Trimming cost V 4 bases and J 10 bases, with 10 bases left between them. CDR3 length: 11 amino acids.